One and the same sample provided the 19 T cell receptor beta chains below, sequenced in a study of T cells in Graves' hyperthyroidism and ophthalmopathy. RNA transcripts gave rise to amplified TCR beta CDR3 regions. Initially, a first-round RT-PCR of the TCR CDR3 employed the HTBI primer set. TCRdb independently ran MiXCR on the multiplex PCR reads; one entry per CDR3 protein. Found here are about 560,000 distinct CDR3 sequences, roughly 15% of them singletons; the top ten hold around 14%. Input material: blood. The receptors derive from a woman aged 40 to 49 with Graves' hyperthyroidism.

This clonotype was seen ten or more times. The chain has TRBV11-3 and TRBJ2-7, with D possibly TRBD1 on 6 matching bases. V was shortened by 3 bases and J by 4 bases, with 13 bases between the two germline ends. This CDR3 has 14 amino acids. Germline V CDR1 and CDR2: SGHNT, YENEEA. The CDR3 sequence: CASSLRDTQYEQYF. CDR3 in DNA: TGTGCCAGCAGCTTGAGGGACACTCAGTACGAGCAGTACTTC.

A few counts support this clonotype. This chain links TRBV19 with TRBJ1-2, with 7 bases that match TRBD1. Unmatched junction bases numbered 18, after V lost 9 bases and J lost 5 bases. The CDR3 runs 16 residues. Per germline, CDR1 LNHDA and CDR2 SQIVND (reference sequence). The CDR3 reads CASAAEGSGQRYGYTF. DNA of the CDR3: TGTGCCAGCGCCGCGGAGGGGTCGGGACAGAGATATGGCTACACCTTC.

The V call is TRBV29-1, the J call TRBJ1-2; no firm D call. V was pared by 4 bases and J by 7 bases, with 13 bases between. Germline V gene sequence: CDR1 SQVTM, CDR2 ANQGSEA. This CDR3 spans 12 amino acids. This CDR3 is CSVGTQGFGYTF. Here the CDR3 DNA reads TGCAGCGTTGGGACGCAAGGGTTTGGCTACACCTTC.

This clonotype was counted at least ten times. The rearrangement links TRBV5-1 to TRBJ1-5; TRBD1 aligns across 7 bases. Germline V gene lookup returns CDR1 SGHRS and CDR2 YFSETQ. The CDR3 is made up of 13 amino acids. V lost 5 bases, J lost 5 bases, and 4 bases stayed unmatched. CDR3 region: CASSSTGDQPQHF. The CDR3 DNA reads as TGCGCCAGCAGTTCAACAGGGGATCAGCCCCAGCATTTT.

Many counts were recorded for this clonotype. The chain joins TRBV2 to TRBJ2-1; 10 nucleotides agree with TRBD2. The CDR3 totals 14 residues. With 7 bases clipped from V and 6 bases from J, the junction kept 6 bases outside the gene matches. Germline assignment: CDR1 SNHLY and CDR2 FYNNEI. CDR3 sequence reads: CASTESSGSNEQFF. CDR3 coding DNA: TGTGCCAGCACCGAGTCTAGCGGGAGCAATGAGCAGTTCTTC. The full variable domain, completed using reference TRBV2 and TRBJ2-1, is EPEVTQTPSHQVTQMGQEVILRCVPISNHLYFYWYRQILGQKVEFLVSFYNNEISEKSEIFDDQFSVERPDGSNFTLKIRSTKLEDSAMYFCASTESSGSNEQFFGPGTRLTVL.

This clonotype showed up many times. V usage is TRBV20-1 and J usage is TRBJ2-7; D possibly matches TRBD1 or TRBD2 (5 bases each). Per germline, CDR1 DFQATT and CDR2 SNEGSKA (reference sequence). V lost 5 bases, J lost 4 bases, and 12 bases lay in between. The CDR3 has 12 residues. The CDR3 protein is CSAPGPPYEQYF. CDR3 bases: TGCAGTGCTCCGGGACCGCCTTACGAGCAGTACTTC.

This clonotype was seen a few times. DNA of the CDR3: TGTGCCATCAGTGAGCAGACAGGGAAACAGCCCCAGCATTTT. Its protein is CAISEQTGKQPQHF. V and J are TRBV10-3 and TRBJ1-5, with 7 bases fitting TRBD1. The CDR3 loop spans 14 amino acids. The junction had 5 bases not matched to a gene; V was cut back by 2 bases and J by 7 bases. CDR1 ENHRY and CDR2 SYGVKD come from the germline V gene.

This clonotype was seen a few times. This clone may be a read error of a much larger clone one base away. V and J are TRBV30 and TRBJ1-5; D gene ambiguous. Germline V gene sequence: CDR1 GTSNPN, CDR2 SVGIG (reference sequence). The CDR3 extends over 13 amino acids. Trimming removed 1 base at V and 0 bases at J, with 4 bases between. The CDR3 DNA reads TGTGCCTGGAGTGAAGATAGCAATCAGCCCCAGCATTTT. This sequence encodes CAWSEDSNQPQHF.

This clonotype was seen at least ten times. The chain combines TRBV5-6 with TRBJ2-3; perhaps TRBD2 as D (5 bases). The V and J ends lost 4 bases and 3 bases respectively, with 9 bases between them. CDR1 is SGHDT and CDR2 is YYEEEE in the germline V gene. The length of the CDR3 is 13 residues. This CDR3 reads CASSLAATDTQYF. CDR3 DNA: TGTGCCAGCAGCCTAGCAGCGACAGATACGCAGTATTTT.

V gene TRBV20-1 combines with J gene TRBJ2-1; tentative D call: TRBD2 (5 bases). V shed 6 bases and J shed 6 bases, with 18 bases lying between them. The CDR3 consists of 14 residues. Germline values: CDR1 DFQATT, CDR2 SNEGSKA (reference sequence). The CDR3, as DNA: TGCAGTGCCCCAACTAGTCCCGCAGTCAATGAGCAGTTCTTC. Translated: CSAPTSPAVNEQFF.

This clonotype was seen repeatedly, ten times or more. This chain connects TRBV12-3 or TRBV12-4 to TRBJ1-1; a possible D gene is TRBD1 (5 bases). V was clipped by 2 bases and J by 4 bases, with 14 bases between them. The CDR3 has 15 amino acids. The CDR3 region has the DNA TGTGCCAGCAGTTTACCTTCAGGCGGGGCCACTGAAGCTTTCTTT. This encodes CASSLPSGGATEAFF.

This clonotype was seen at least ten times. DNA of the CDR3: TGTGCCTGGAGTCCCCTAGCGGTTGGGGAGACCCAGTACTTC. Protein sequence: CAWSPLAVGETQYF. The chain carries TRBV30 and TRBJ2-5, with 7 bases aligning to TRBD2. Trimming at V came to 2 bases and at J to 5 bases, leaving 8 bases not matched to a gene. CDR1 is GTSNPN, CDR2 SVGIG, per germline (reference sequence). The CDR3 runs to 14 residues.

The chain uses TRBV30 and TRBJ1-5; D is ambiguous. V was cut by 1 base and J by 0 bases, with 7 bases left in between. Per the germline V gene, CDR1 is GTSNPN and CDR2 is SVGIG (reference sequence). CDR3 length equals 14 residues. CDR3 DNA: TGTGCCTGGAGTGCGGGGTCTAGCAATCAGCCCCAGCATTTT. Translation gives CAWSAGSSNQPQHF. Full variable domain (missing parts from reference TRBV30 and TRBJ1-5): SQTIHQWPATLVQPVGSPLSLECTVEGTSNPNLYWYRQAAGRGLQLLFYSVGIGQISSEVPQNLSASRPQDRQFILSSKKLLLSDSGFYLCAWSAGSSNQPQHFGDGTRLSIL.

This chain connects TRBV20-1 to TRBJ2-5; 12 nucleotides align to TRBD2. Germline lookup yields CDR1 DFQATT and CDR2 SNEGSKA (reference sequence). J was trimmed by 2 bases and V by 0 bases; bases with no gene match: 10. The CDR3 is 18 amino acids. The chain's CDR3 is CSARDLGTSGPKQETQYF. In nucleotides, the CDR3 is TGCAGTGCTAGAGATTTGGGGACTAGCGGGCCGAAGCAAGAGACCCAGTACTTC.

This clonotype was detected ten times or more. The V gene is TRBV28, the J gene TRBJ1-5; D call uncertain. The ends were cut back, 1 base at V and 11 bases at J, with 12 bases in the middle. The CDR3 runs to 13 residues. Germline CDR1 and CDR2: MDHEN and SYDVKM. CDR3 coding DNA: TGTGCCAGCAGTTTATTTAGGACGGCGGCCCAGCATTTT. Protein: CASSLFRTAAQHF.

This chain uses TRBV19 with TRBJ1-1; the D gene is possibly TRBD1 (6 bases). There are 16 residues in the CDR3. The germline CDR1 and CDR2 sequences are LNHDA and SQIVND (reference sequence). V lost 0 bases and J 1 base, leaving 12 bases between the germline ends. The CDR3 region has the DNA TGTGCCAGTAGTATAGAGGGGGCAGCCGGGAACACTGAAGCTTTCTTT. Protein sequence: CASSIEGAAGNTEAFF.

This clonotype was recorded many times. V gene TRBV20-1 combines with J gene TRBJ1-5, with a tentative D call TRBD1 (5 bases). Trimming removed 3 bases from V and 0 bases from J, with 12 bases in between. This CDR3 contains 15 residues. Per the germline V gene, CDR1 is DFQATT and CDR2 is SNEGSKA (reference sequence). The chain's CDR3 is CSARGRGSSNQPQHF. The CDR3 DNA reads TGCAGTGCTAGGGGCCGGGGCTCTAGCAATCAGCCCCAGCATTTT.

This clonotype was counted only a few times. The rearrangement uses TRBV6-1 and TRBJ2-1; 9 bases are shared with TRBD2. After removal of 4 bases from V and 6 bases from J, the junction contained 7 bases not matched to a gene. The CDR3 extends over 15 amino acids. Germline loops: CDR1 MNHNS, CDR2 SASEGT. Here the CDR3 reads CASSAGGGGLNEQFF. The CDR3 nucleotides read TGTGCCAGCAGTGCTGGCGGGGGGGGCCTCAATGAGCAGTTCTTC.

This clonotype was found many times. The chain has TRBV5-1 and TRBJ2-1; tentative D call: TRBD1 (6 bases). V was shortened by 4 bases and J by 8 bases, with 13 bases between the two germline ends. The CDR3 runs 13 residues. The germline gives CDR1 SGHRS, CDR2 YFSETQ. The CDR3 here is CASSPDGGHEQFF. The CDR3 bases are TGCGCCAGCAGCCCGGATGGGGGCCATGAGCAGTTCTTC. Variable domain in full (rest from reference TRBV5-1 and TRBJ2-1): KAGVTQTPRYLIKTRGQQVTLSCSPISGHRSVSWYQQTPGQGLQFLFEYFSETQRNKGNFPGRFSGRQFSNSRSEMNVSTLELGDSALYLCASSPDGGHEQFFGPGTRLTVL.